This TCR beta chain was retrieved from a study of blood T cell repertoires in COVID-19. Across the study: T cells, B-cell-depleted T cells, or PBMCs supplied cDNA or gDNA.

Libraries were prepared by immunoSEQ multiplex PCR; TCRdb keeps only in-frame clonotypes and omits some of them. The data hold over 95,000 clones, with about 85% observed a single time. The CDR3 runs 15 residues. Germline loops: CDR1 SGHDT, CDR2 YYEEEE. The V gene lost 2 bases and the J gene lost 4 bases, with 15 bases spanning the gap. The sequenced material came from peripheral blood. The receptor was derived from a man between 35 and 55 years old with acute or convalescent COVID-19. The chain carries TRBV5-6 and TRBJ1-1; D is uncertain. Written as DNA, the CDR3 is TGTGCCAGCAGCTTTGGTCGAGGGTGGGTCACTGAAGCTTTCTTT. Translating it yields CASSFGRGWVTEAFF.